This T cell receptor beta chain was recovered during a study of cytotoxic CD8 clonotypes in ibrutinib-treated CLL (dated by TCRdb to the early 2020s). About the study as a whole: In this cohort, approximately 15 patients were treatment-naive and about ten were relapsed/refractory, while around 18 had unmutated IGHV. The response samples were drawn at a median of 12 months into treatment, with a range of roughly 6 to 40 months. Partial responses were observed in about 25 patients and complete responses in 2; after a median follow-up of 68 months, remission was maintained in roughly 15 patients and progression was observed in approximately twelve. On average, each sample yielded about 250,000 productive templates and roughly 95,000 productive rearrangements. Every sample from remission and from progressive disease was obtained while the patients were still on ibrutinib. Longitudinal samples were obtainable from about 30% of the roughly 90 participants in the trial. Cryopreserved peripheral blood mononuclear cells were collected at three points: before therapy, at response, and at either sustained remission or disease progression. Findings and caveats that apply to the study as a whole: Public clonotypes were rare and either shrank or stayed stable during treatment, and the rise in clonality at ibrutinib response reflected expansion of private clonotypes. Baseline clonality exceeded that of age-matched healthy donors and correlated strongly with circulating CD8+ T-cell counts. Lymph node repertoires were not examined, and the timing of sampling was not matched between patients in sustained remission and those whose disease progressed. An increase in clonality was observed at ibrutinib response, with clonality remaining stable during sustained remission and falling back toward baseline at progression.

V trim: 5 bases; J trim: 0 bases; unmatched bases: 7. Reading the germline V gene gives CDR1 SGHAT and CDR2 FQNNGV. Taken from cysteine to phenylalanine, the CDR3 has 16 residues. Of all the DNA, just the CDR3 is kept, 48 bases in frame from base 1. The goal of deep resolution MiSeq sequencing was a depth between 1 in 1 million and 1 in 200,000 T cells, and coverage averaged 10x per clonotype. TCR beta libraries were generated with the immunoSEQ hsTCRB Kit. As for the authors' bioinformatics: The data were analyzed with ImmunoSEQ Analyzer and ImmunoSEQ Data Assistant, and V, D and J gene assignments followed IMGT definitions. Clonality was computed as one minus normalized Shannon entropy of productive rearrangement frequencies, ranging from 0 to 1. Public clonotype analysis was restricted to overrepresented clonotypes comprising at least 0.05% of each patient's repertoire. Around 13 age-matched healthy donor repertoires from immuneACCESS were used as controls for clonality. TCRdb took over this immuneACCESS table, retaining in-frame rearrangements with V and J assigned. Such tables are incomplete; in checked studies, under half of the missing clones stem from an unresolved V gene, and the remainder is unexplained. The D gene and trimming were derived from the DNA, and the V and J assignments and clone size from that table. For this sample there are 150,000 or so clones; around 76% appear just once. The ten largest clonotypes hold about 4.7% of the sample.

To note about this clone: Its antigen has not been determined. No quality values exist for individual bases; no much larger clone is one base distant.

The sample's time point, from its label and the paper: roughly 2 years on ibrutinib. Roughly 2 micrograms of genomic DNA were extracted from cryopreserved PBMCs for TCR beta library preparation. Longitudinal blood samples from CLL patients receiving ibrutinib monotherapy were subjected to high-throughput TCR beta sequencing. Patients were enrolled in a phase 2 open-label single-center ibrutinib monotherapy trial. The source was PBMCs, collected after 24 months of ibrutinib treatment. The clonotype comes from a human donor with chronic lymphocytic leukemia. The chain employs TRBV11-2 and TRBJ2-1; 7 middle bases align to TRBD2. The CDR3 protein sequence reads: CASSPRGDSSYNEQFF. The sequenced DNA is TGTGCCAGCAGCCCCCGGGGGGACTCCTCCTACAATGAGCAGTTCTTC.